This TCR beta chain came from a study of blood T cell repertoires in COVID-19. Here immunoSEQ multiplex PCR was the method, and the copy in TCRdb shows in-frame clones only, minus some. The data show about 150,000 clones, about 79% seen once. Remarks on this clone: Other DNA sequences from this sample encode an identical CDR3 as well.

CDR3 length: 14 amino acids. Trimming cost V 0 bases and J 8 bases; bases outside gene matches: 6. CDR1 is SGHRS, CDR2 YFSETQ, per germline. The sequenced sample consisted of peripheral blood. The TCR originated in a woman aged 45-59 years with acute or convalescent COVID-19. V usage is TRBV5-1 and J usage is TRBJ1-2; 8 bases align to TRBD1. CDR3 sequence: CASSLAGQGDGYTF. CDR3 nucleotide sequence: TGCGCCAGCAGCTTGGCAGGACAGGGTGACGGCTACACCTTC. Drawing the rest from reference TRBV5-1 and TRBJ1-2, the complete variable domain is KAGVTQTPRYLIKTRGQQVTLSCSPISGHRSVSWYQQTPGQGLQFLFEYFSETQRNKGNFPGRFSGRQFSNSRSEMNVSTLELGDSALYLCASSLAGQGDGYTFGSGTRLTVV.